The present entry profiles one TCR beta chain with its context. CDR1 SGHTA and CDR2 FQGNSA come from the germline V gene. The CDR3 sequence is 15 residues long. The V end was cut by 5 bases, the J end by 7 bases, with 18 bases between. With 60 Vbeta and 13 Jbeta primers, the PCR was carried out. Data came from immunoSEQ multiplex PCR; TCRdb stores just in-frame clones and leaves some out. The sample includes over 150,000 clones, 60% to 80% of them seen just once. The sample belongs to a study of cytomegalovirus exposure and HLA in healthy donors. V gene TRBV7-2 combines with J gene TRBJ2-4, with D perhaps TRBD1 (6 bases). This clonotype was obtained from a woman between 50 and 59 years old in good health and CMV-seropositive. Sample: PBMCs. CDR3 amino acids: CASSPLGQLQNIQYF. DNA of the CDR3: TGTGCCAGCAGCCCCCTCGGACAGCTTCAGAACATTCAGTACTTC.